Below, one T cell receptor (beta chain) is given with its context. As yet, its antigen is unknown. Molecular barcoded adaptors covering alpha/delta and beta/gamma chains were used on approximately 440 ng RNA. Using its own MiXCR run on the reads, TCRdb lists one record per CDR3 protein. The sample records about 90,000 distinct CDR3 sequences, approximately 13% being singletons. This record belongs to a study of read filtering for tumor transcriptome and immune sequencing. Looking at the study overall: R-ISS stage counts were 8 for I, about 15 for II, 7 for III. Study results and caveats: Dropping single-read clonotypes raised IR-seq and RNA-seq shared-clonotype correlation.

The CDR3 sequence is 16 residues long. The germline CDR1 and CDR2 sequences are SGHKS and YYEKEE (reference sequence). With 4 bases clipped from V and 0 bases from J, the junction kept 8 bases outside the gene matches. The receptor comes from a donor aged 40 or over with multiple myeloma. The sequencing sample was made of a population of CD138-negative cells sorted from bone marrow. The chain is built from TRBV5-5 and TRBJ2-7; 9 nucleotides agree with TRBD1. The CDR3 DNA reads TGTGCCAGCAGCCATACCGGGACAGGGAGCTCCTACGAGCAGTACTTC. It encodes CASSHTGTGSSYEQYF.